A single sample gave rise to the 18 T cell receptor beta chains below, sequenced in a study of cytomegalovirus exposure and HLA in healthy donors. Libraries were prepared by immunoSEQ multiplex PCR; TCRdb keeps only in-frame clonotypes and omits some of them. This table has 110,000 or so clones, around nine tenths appearing once. Sequencing input: PBMCs. These receptor sequences come from a man younger than 30 in good health and CMV-seropositive.

The gene calls are TRBV7-2 and TRBJ1-1; D is possibly TRBD1 (5 bases). This CDR3 is 14 amino acids long. The V gene lost 4 bases and the J gene lost 4 bases, with 13 bases spanning the gap. In germline, CDR1 is SGHTA, CDR2 FQGNSA. Here the CDR3 DNA reads TGTGCCAGCAGCTGGCCTACAGGCACCACTGAAGCTTTCTTT. This gives the protein CASSWPTGTTEAFF.

V and J are TRBV11-3 and TRBJ2-1, with D maybe TRBD2 (6 bases). This CDR3 spans 15 amino acids. Germline values: CDR1 SGHNT, CDR2 YENEEA. V lost 6 bases, J lost 0 bases, and 12 bases lay in between. CDR3 DNA: TGTGCCAGCAGTCCCCGGGACTCCTCCTACAATGAGCAGTTCTTC. The encoded protein is CASSPRDSSYNEQFF.

This clone occurred once. The gene calls are TRBV7-9 and TRBJ2-3; D remains ambiguous. The germline gives CDR1 SEHNR, CDR2 FQNEAQ (reference sequence). The CDR3 totals 14 residues. The ends were cut back, 5 bases at V and 2 bases at J, with 11 bases in the middle. The DNA of the CDR3 is TGTGCCAGCAGCCTCCCTCTAGACACAGATACGCAGTATTTT. Its protein is CASSLPLDTDTQYF.

The chain joins TRBV6-1 to TRBJ2-3; a possible D gene is TRBD1 (5 bases). The CDR3 contains 13 residues. The germline gives CDR1 MNHNS, CDR2 SASEGT. V lost 10 bases and J 5 bases, leaving 16 bases between the germline ends. The CDR3 DNA follows: TGTGCCACCACCCCCAACAGGCTAGATACGCAGTATTTT. Protein sequence: CATTPNRLDTQYF.

Only a few counts were recorded for this clone. The genes are TRBV29-1 and TRBJ1-5; the D gene is possibly TRBD1 (6 bases). The CDR3 is 12 amino acids. The germline V gene has CDR1 SQVTM and CDR2 ANQGSEA. The germline V and J ends were trimmed by 6 bases and 3 bases, with 9 bases remaining between them. The CDR3 sequence is CSVAGANQPQHF. DNA of the CDR3: TGCAGCGTCGCAGGGGCCAATCAGCCCCAGCATTTT.

CDR3 region: CASSPLAGGVYNEQFF. For the CDR3, the DNA is TGCGCCAGCAGCCCACTAGCGGGGGGGGTATACAATGAGCAGTTCTTC. This chain joins TRBV5-1 and TRBJ2-1; 13 bases map to TRBD2. Germline V gene sequence: CDR1 SGHRS, CDR2 YFSETQ. V dropped 4 bases and J dropped 4; count of bases not matched to a gene: 5. The CDR3 spans 16 residues.

This chain links TRBV7-9 with TRBJ1-2, with 8 bases lining up with TRBD1. J was trimmed by 5 bases and V by 4 bases; bases with no gene match: 6. Germline V gives CDR1 SEHNR, CDR2 FQNEAQ (reference sequence). CDR3 length equals 14 residues. The CDR3 bases are TGTGCCAGCAGCTCAGAGGGACAGGTATATGGCTACACCTTC. Encoded protein: CASSSEGQVYGYTF.

The V call is TRBV27, the J call TRBJ1-3; a weak D match, TRBD1 (6 bases). CDR3 length: 17 amino acids. V dropped 6 bases and J dropped 2 bases, with 20 bases sitting between them. Looked up from germline, CDR1 is MNHEY and CDR2 is SMNVEV (reference sequence). DNA of the CDR3: TGTGCCAGCAGCCCTACAGGGTTTATAAGTCCTGGAAACACCATATATTTT. It encodes CASSPTGFISPGNTIYF.

V and J are TRBV10-2 and TRBJ1-2; D is undetermined. Trimming took 3 bases from V and 2 from J, leaving 16 bases between them. The V gene's germline CDR1 is WSHSY and CDR2 SAAADI. The CDR3 has 16 amino acids. CDR3 sequence (DNA): TGCGCCAGCAGTGATTCAGTTGGGAGGGCGAACTATGGCTACACCTTC. Its protein is CASSDSVGRANYGYTF.

This clone was detected once. The V call is TRBV10-1, the J call TRBJ2-5, with TRBD2 matching over 7 bases. With the DNA end fitting TRBJ2-7 better, the J assignment may be wrong. Germline V lookup: CDR1 WNHNN, CDR2 SYGVQD (reference sequence). The CDR3 is 15 residues long. The CDR3 DNA reads as TGCGCCAGCAGTTTTTCCCTGGACGGGGGGAACGAGCAGTACTTC. The encoded protein is CASSFSLDGGNEQYF.

The chain has TRBV19 and TRBJ2-7; a weak D match, TRBD2 (5 bases). CDR3 length equals 12 residues. Trimming removed 2 bases at V and 6 bases at J, with 8 bases between. Looked up from germline, CDR1 is LNHDA and CDR2 is SQIVND (reference sequence). The CDR3: CASSIPRGEQYF. The CDR3 nucleotides read TGTGCCAGTAGTATACCCCGGGGCGAGCAGTACTTC.

V is TRBV4-1 and J is TRBJ1-5, with TRBD1 as a possible D gene (5 bases). The CDR3 consists of 15 residues. Germline V lookup: CDR1 MGHRA, CDR2 YSYEKL. Trimming cost V 1 base and J 2 bases, with 9 bases left between them. The CDR3 coding sequence is TGCGCCAGCAGCCAAGTTACGGGGGGCAATCAGCCCCAGCATTTT. Protein product: CASSQVTGGNQPQHF.

The V call is TRBV29-1, the J call TRBJ1-5, with D maybe TRBD1 (5 bases). CDR3 length: 16 amino acids. Per germline, CDR1 SQVTM and CDR2 ANQGSEA. Deletions cut 3 bases from V and 3 bases from J, with 18 bases between. In DNA form, the CDR3 reads TGCAGCGTTGAGATACGGGGGGGAGTTAACAATCAGCCCCAGCATTTT. Protein product: CSVEIRGGVNNQPQHF.

V usage is TRBV19 and J usage is TRBJ1-2, with 11 bases aligning to TRBD1. V shed 5 bases, J shed 2 bases, and the junction held 4 bases outside the gene matches. The CDR3 sequence is 15 residues long. The germline V gene encodes CDR1 LNHDA and CDR2 SQIVND (reference sequence). The CDR3 loop reads CASSPWTGGNYGYTF. The DNA for the CDR3 is TGTGCCAGTAGTCCTTGGACAGGGGGCAACTATGGCTACACCTTC.

This rearrangement joins TRBV6-4 to TRBJ1-4, with D possibly matching TRBD1 (5 bases). Trimming left V 7 bases short and J 10 bases short, with 13 bases between. The length of the CDR3 is 12 residues. CDR1 MRHNA and CDR2 SNTAGT come from the germline V gene. Written as DNA, the CDR3 is TGTGCCAGCACCGGGACTTTGGGAAAACTGTTTTTT. It translates to CASTGTLGKLFF.

The chain uses TRBV6-1 and TRBJ1-1; possible D gene TRBD1, 5 bases. The V end lost 2 bases, the J end lost 4 bases, and 11 bases lay between the germline ends. Germline loops: CDR1 MNHNS, CDR2 SASEGT. This CDR3 contains 14 residues. This chain's CDR3 is CASSEWGGSTEAFF. CDR3 bases: TGTGCCAGCAGTGAATGGGGGGGGAGCACTGAAGCTTTCTTT.

The sample holds one count of this clone. This rearrangement joins TRBV4-1 to TRBJ2-3; 8 bases match TRBD1. Per the germline V gene, CDR1 is MGHRA and CDR2 is YSYEKL. The CDR3 is made up of 17 amino acids. The V segment lost 0 bases and the J segment 4 bases; nucleotides outside the gene matches: 9. The DNA of the CDR3 is TGCGCCAGCAGCCAAGATCGTAGGACAGGGAGCCCAGATACGCAGTATTTT. Its translation is CASSQDRRTGSPDTQYF.

This CDR3 is CASKEDRSYGYTF. CDR3 nucleotide sequence: TGTGCCAGCAAAGAGGACAGGAGCTATGGCTACACCTTC. The rearrangement uses TRBV6-1 and TRBJ1-2, with TRBD1 matching over 7 bases. Per the germline V gene, CDR1 is MNHNS and CDR2 is SASEGT. Trimming took 7 bases from V and 4 from J; bases not matched to a gene: 6. This CDR3 contains 13 residues.